This entry lists 11 T cell receptor beta chains sequenced from one sample in a study of T cell clonotyping in hematopoietic cell transplantation. Clones were read by immunoSEQ multiplex PCR, and TCRdb kept only the in-frame ones, dropping some. The sample shows 6,500 to 9,500 clones, roughly 94% of them seen only once. Specimen: peripheral blood mononuclear cells, collected 30 days after allogeneic stem cell transplant. These receptors all come from a male patient aged 60 to 75 who had an allogeneic stem cell transplant from an unrelated donor, so T cells may come from the graft donor. Some clones in this sample may be carry-over from other donors' samples.

V is TRBV7-8 and J is TRBJ2-7, with TRBD2 as a possible D gene (5 bases). The CDR3 length is 17 residues. Germline loops: CDR1 SGHVS, CDR2 FQNEAQ. The ends were cut back, 4 bases at V and 6 bases at J, with 25 bases in the middle. CDR3 sequence reads: CASSSPRHRLRSSEQYF. The CDR3 DNA follows: TGTGCCAGCAGCTCCCCCCGGCACAGACTAAGATCGAGCGAGCAGTACTTC.

V is TRBV21-1 and J is TRBJ2-4; the table's D gene call, TRBD2, was not cross checked with the DNA. TRBV21-1 is described as a pseudogene. The CDR3 totals 19 residues. CDR3 bases: TGTGCCAGCAGCAATCCCGGAGGGGGGGGCGAACTAGCCAAAAACATTCAGTACTTC. Translated: CASSNPGGGGELAKNIQYF.

This clone was detected only once. V usage is TRBV6-1 and J usage is TRBJ2-1; D remains ambiguous. V lost 1 base and J 6 bases, leaving 10 bases between the germline ends. The CDR3 sequence is 14 residues long. Per germline, CDR1 MNHNS and CDR2 SASEGT. This chain's CDR3 is CASSEVNWRNEQFF. DNA of the CDR3: TGTGCCAGCAGTGAAGTGAATTGGCGCAATGAGCAGTTCTTC.

This chain uses TRBV19 with TRBJ2-2; 13 positions agree with TRBD2. Germline CDR1 LNHDA, CDR2 SQIVND (reference sequence). The trim removed 6 bases at V and 5 bases at J, leaving 0 bases unmatched. This CDR3 is 14 amino acids long. DNA for the CDR3: TGTGCCAGTAGACTAGCGGGAGGGACCGGGGAGCTGTTTTTT. Amino acids: CASRLAGGTGELFF. Combining the CDR3 with reference TRBV19 and TRBJ2-2 gives the whole variable domain DGGITQSPKYLFRKEGQNVTLSCEQNLNHDAMYWYRQDPGQGLRLIYYSQIVNDFQKGDIAEGYSVSREKKESFPLTVTSAQKNPTAFYLCASRLAGGTGELFFGEGSRLTVL.

V gene TRBV30 combines with J gene TRBJ1-2; a possible D gene is TRBD1 (6 bases). CDR3 length: 14 residues. Germline values: CDR1 GTSNPN, CDR2 SVGIG (reference sequence). V was cut by 3 bases and J by 8 bases, with 19 bases left in between. The CDR3 DNA follows: TGTGCCTGGAGCACTTCGGGGGGCCCACTCGGCTACACCTTC. This codes for CAWSTSGGPLGYTF.

This chain connects TRBV6-5 to TRBJ2-7, with D possibly matching TRBD1 (5 bases). Trimming removed 4 bases at V and 12 bases at J, with 13 bases between. The CDR3 is made up of 11 amino acids. The V gene's germline CDR1 is MNHEY and CDR2 SVGAGI. The CDR3 region has the DNA TGTGCCAGCAGTTTCCGACAGAGGTGGTACTTC. Amino acids: CASSFRQRWYF.

V usage is TRBV6-5 and J usage is TRBJ1-2; D might be TRBD1 (5 bases). This CDR3 contains 15 residues. With 0 bases removed from V and 7 bases from J, the gap between germline ends came to 15 bases. Germline lookup yields CDR1 MNHEY and CDR2 SVGAGI. DNA of the CDR3: TGTGCCAGCAGTTACTCTACCCCCGGGACGACTGGCTACACCTTC. As protein: CASSYSTPGTTGYTF.

The chain carries TRBV7-3 and TRBJ1-1; 8 nucleotides align to TRBD1. The CDR3 is 17 residues long. The germline V gene encodes CDR1 SGHTA and CDR2 FQGTGA. The V segment lost 1 base and the J segment 1 base; nucleotides outside the gene matches: 8. Here the CDR3 reads CASSLIHSDRGNTEAFF. The DNA for the CDR3 is TGTGCCAGCAGCTTAATTCATAGCGACAGGGGGAACACTGAAGCTTTCTTT.

The genes are TRBV7-3 and TRBJ2-7, with D perhaps assigned TRBD1 or TRBD2 (5 bases each). The CDR3 loop spans 17 amino acids. Between the trimmed V and J ends, which lost 2 bases and 6 bases, there was a span of 23 bases. Germline loops: CDR1 SGHTA, CDR2 FQGTGA. CDR3 sequence (DNA): TGTGCCAGCAGCTTAGGAGGCCAGGGCGGGTTAACCCTCGAGCAGTACTTC. Translating it yields CASSLGGQGGLTLEQYF.

This chain links TRBV27 with TRBJ1-5; D is perhaps TRBD1 (6 bases). The CDR3 extends over 15 amino acids. CDR1 MNHEY and CDR2 SMNVEV come from the germline V gene (reference sequence). V was cut by 6 bases and J by 7 bases, with 19 bases left in between. CDR3 in amino acids: CASRNQGSVGQPQHF. CDR3 nucleotide sequence: TGTGCCAGCAGAAATCAGGGGTCTGTGGGACAGCCCCAGCATTTT.

V is TRBV7-9 and J is TRBJ1-3; no reliable D call. The CDR3 extends over 14 amino acids. Germline V gene data show CDR1 as SEHNR and CDR2 as FQNEAQ (reference sequence). The V and J ends lost 1 base and 4 bases respectively, with 8 bases between them. CDR3 amino acids: CASSLDADGNTIYF. CDR3 nucleotide sequence: TGTGCCAGCAGCTTAGACGCGGACGGAAACACCATATATTTT.